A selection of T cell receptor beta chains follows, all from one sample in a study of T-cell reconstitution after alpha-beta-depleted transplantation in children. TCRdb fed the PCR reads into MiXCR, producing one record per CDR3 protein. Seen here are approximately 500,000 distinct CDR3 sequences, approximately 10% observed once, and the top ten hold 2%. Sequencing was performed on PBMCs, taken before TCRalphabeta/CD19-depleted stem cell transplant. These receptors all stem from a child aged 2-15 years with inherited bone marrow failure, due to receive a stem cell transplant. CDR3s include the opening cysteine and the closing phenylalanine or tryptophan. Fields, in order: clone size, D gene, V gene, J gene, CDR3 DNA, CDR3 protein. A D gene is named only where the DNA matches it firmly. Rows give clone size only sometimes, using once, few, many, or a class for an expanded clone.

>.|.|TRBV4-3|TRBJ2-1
TGCGCCAGCAGCCAAAACGTAGGCTCCTACAATGAGCAGTTCTTC
CASSQNVGSYNEQFF
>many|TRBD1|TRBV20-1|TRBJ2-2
TGCAGTGCTAGGGAGACAGGGGGCAGGGAGCTGTTTTTT
CSARETGGRELFF
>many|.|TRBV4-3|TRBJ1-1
TGCGCCAGCAGCCAAGTGGTAAAGGGGGTCCTGAACACTGAAGCTTTCTTT
CASSQVVKGVLNTEAFF
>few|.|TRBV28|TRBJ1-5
TGTGCCAGCAGCTTGGCTTTGTATCAGCCCCAGCATTTT
CASSLALYQPQHF
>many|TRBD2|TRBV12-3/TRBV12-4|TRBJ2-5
TGTGCCAGCAGTTCTCGACTAGCCCCCATCCAAGAGACCCAGTACTTC
CASSSRLAPIQETQYF
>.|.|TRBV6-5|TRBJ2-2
TGTGCCAGCAATTTTCCTCTCGGGACTCCCTTGAACACCGGGGAGCTGTTTTTT
CASNFPLGTPLNTGELFF
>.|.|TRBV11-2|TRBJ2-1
TGTGCCAGCAGCTTTAGTACGGGGGATGAGCAGTTCTTC
CASSFSTGDEQFF
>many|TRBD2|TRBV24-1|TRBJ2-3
TGTGCCACCGCAAGCGGGATCACAGATACGCAGTATTTT
CATASGITDTQYF
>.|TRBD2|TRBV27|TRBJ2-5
TGTGCCAGCAGTTTACTAGCGGGAGGTATGGAGACCCAGTACTTC
CASSLLAGGMETQYF
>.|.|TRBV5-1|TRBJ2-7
TGCGCCAGCAGCTTGACGAGGGGCATCGACGAGCAGTACTTC
CASSLTRGIDEQYF
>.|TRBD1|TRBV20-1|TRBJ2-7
TGCAGTGCGACAGGGTACGAGCAGAACTTC
CSATGYEQNF
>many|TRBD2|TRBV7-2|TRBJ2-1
TGTGCCAGCAGCTGGACTAGCGGGAAGTACAATGAGCAGTTCTTC
CASSWTSGKYNEQFF
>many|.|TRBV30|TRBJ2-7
TGTGCCTGGAGTGTCGTCTACGAGCAGTACTTC
CAWSVVYEQYF
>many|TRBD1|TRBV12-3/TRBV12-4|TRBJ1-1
TGTGCCAGCAGTTTGGAGACAGGGTCCACTGAAGCTTTCTTT
CASSLETGSTEAFF
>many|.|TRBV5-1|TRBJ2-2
TGCGCCAGCAGCTTGGGGGCAGCAACCGGGGAGCTGTTTTTT
CASSLGAATGELFF
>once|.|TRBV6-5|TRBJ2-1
TGTGCCAGCAGTTACTCAGCAGGGTCGACCTACAATGAGCAGTTCTTC
CASSYSAGSTYNEQFF
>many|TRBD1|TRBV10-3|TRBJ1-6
TGTGCCATCACCAGGACAGGGGGGAATTCACCCCTCCACTTT
CAITRTGGNSPLHF
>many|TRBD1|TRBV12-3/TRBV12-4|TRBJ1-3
TGTGCCAGCAGTCCCTGGGGGACAGTTTCTGGAAACACCATATATTTT
CASSPWGTVSGNTIYF
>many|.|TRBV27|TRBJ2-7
TGTGCCAGCAGTTTATCGGACAGCTCCTACGAGCAGTACTTC
CASSLSDSSYEQYF
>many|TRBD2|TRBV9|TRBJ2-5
TGTGCCAGCAGCCTCCGTCTAGCGGGAGGTCAAGAGACCCAGTACTTC
CASSLRLAGGQETQYF
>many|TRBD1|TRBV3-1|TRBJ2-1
TGTGCCAGCAGCCAAGATCGTCGGCAGGGGGCCTACAATGAGCAGTTCTTC
CASSQDRRQGAYNEQFF
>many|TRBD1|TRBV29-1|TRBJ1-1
TGCAGCGTAGGAATGGGAGGGGGCGAGGCTTTCTTT
CSVGMGGGEAFF
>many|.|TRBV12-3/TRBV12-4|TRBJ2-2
TGTGCCAGCAGTTTAACCGGAAGAACCGGGGAGCTGTTTTTT
CASSLTGRTGELFF